This TCR beta chain comes out of a study of blood T cell repertoires in COVID-19. The overall study: The United States, Italy and Spain supplied acute and convalescent COVID-19 samples. PBMCs, B-cell-depleted T cells, or T cells provided the cDNA or gDNA that made up the material.

As handled by the study authors: How many nucleated cells were present was estimated from reference gene primer amplification. Libraries were prepared by immunoSEQ multiplex PCR; TCRdb keeps only in-frame clonotypes and omits some of them. The V and J calls and clone size were taken over from that table, and D and trimming were inferred from the DNA. The sample consists of some 88,000 clones, around 88% of them appearing once. The V end was cut by 7 bases, the J end by 1 base, with 7 bases between. Germline lookup yields CDR1 ENHRY and CDR2 SYGVKD. The CDR3 is 13 residues long. The sequencing input was peripheral blood. This TCR came from a man aged 60 to 69 with acute or convalescent COVID-19. The rearrangement uses TRBV10-3 and TRBJ2-2; D is unclear. The CDR3 here is CAINQLNTGELFF. CDR3 DNA sequence: TGTGCCATCAATCAGTTGAACACCGGGGAGCTGTTTTTT.